The rows below give T cell receptor beta chains drawn from one sample of a study of blood T cell repertoires in COVID-19. Clones were sequenced by immunoSEQ multiplex PCR, and TCRdb holds only the in-frame ones, with some missing. Of approximately 170,000 clones in the sample, over 80% are singletons; the top ten hold 6.5% to 8.5%. Sequenced input: peripheral blood. These receptors were taken from a woman in her 70s with COVID-19, enrolled during active disease. CDR3s include the opening cysteine and the closing phenylalanine or tryptophan. The D gene is left open where the match is weak. Some rows mark clone size as missing; the rest say once, few, many or name a class of expanded clone.

TRBV7-2	-	TRBJ1-1	-	CASSLGGVMNTEAFF	TGTGCCAGCAGCCTGGGGGGGGTGATGAACACTGAAGCTTTCTTT
TRBV3-1/TRBV3-2	-	TRBJ1-2	-	CASSLVFGGRSYTF	TGTGCCAGCAGCTTGGTCTTCGGGGGTAGGAGCTACACCTTC
TRBV7-2	-	TRBJ2-1	TRBD2	CASSSRTSGGLSYNEQFF	TGTGCCAGCAGCTCTAGGACTAGCGGGGGACTCTCCTACAATGAGCAGTTCTTC
TRBV5-6	-	TRBJ2-7	-	CASSLGSVYEQYF	TGTGCCAGCAGTCTGGGGAGCGTCTACGAGCAGTACTTC
TRBV27	-	TRBJ2-2	TRBD2	CASSYTLAGGPSGELFF	TGTGCCAGCAGCTACACTCTAGCGGGAGGGCCTTCCGGGGAGCTGTTTTTT
TRBV6-5	-	TRBJ2-7	TRBD2	CASRASGSYEQYF	TGTGCCAGCAGGGCCAGCGGGAGTTACGAGCAGTACTTC
TRBV10-3	few	TRBJ2-7	-	CAISSFGVPYEQYF	TGTGCCATCAGTTCATTCGGGGTTCCCTACGAGCAGTACTTC
TRBV7-8	few	TRBJ1-4	TRBD1	CASSETTGRPNEKLFF	TGTGCCAGCAGCGAGACGACAGGGCGCCCTAATGAAAAACTGTTTTTT
TRBV6-5	-	TRBJ1-2	-	CASSYAPGARNYGYTF	TGTGCCAGCAGTTACGCCCCAGGGGCCCGTAACTATGGCTACACCTTC
TRBV28	-	TRBJ2-1	TRBD2	CASSFPLTSGPEQFF	TGTGCCAGCAGTTTCCCTCTGACTAGCGGACCCGAGCAGTTCTTC
TRBV9	-	TRBJ1-5	-	CASSTRGEGQPQHF	TGTGCCAGCAGCACCCGAGGGGAGGGTCAGCCCCAGCATTTT
TRBV5-4	-	TRBJ1-1	-	CASSLSRGTEAFF	TGTGCCAGCAGCCTAAGTAGGGGGACTGAAGCTTTCTTT
TRBV6-4	few	TRBJ1-2	-	CASSRPQGNYGYTF	TGTGCCAGCAGCCGACCACAGGGTAACTATGGCTACACCTTC
TRBV6-2/TRBV6-3	-	TRBJ1-2	-	CASSVPGRGIGYTF	TGTGCCAGCAGCGTCCCGGGACGGGGGATTGGCTACACCTTC
TRBV3-1/TRBV3-2	-	TRBJ1-4	-	CASSHGEKLFF	TGTGCCAGCAGCCACGGGGAAAAACTGTTTTTT
TRBV19	-	TRBJ1-4	-	CASSMQTIATNEKLFF	TGTGCCAGTAGTATGCAAACAATTGCAACTAATGAAAAACTGTTTTTT
TRBV24-1	-	TRBJ1-5	TRBD1	CATSDTRQGSNQPQHF	TGTGCCACCAGTGATACCCGACAGGGGTCCAATCAGCCCCAGCATTTT
TRBV5-1	-	TRBJ2-3	TRBD2	CASSSGTRADTQYF	TGCGCCAGCAGCTCCGGGACTAGGGCAGATACGCAGTATTTT
TRBV10-3	-	TRBJ1-5	-	CAISESMPGNQPQHF	TGTGCCATCAGTGAGTCAATGCCAGGTAATCAGCCCCAGCATTTT
TRBV18	-	TRBJ2-1	-	CASSEGTDSYNEQFF	TGTGCCAGCTCCGAAGGGACTGACTCCTACAATGAGCAGTTCTTC
TRBV5-4	-	TRBJ1-2	-	CASTLQQGMSYGYTF	TGTGCCAGCACTCTCCAGCAGGGGATGAGCTATGGCTACACCTTC
TRBV28	-	TRBJ1-6	-	CASSVPSSPLHF	TGTGCCAGCAGTGTTCCTAGCTCACCCCTCCACTTT
TRBV6-8	-	TRBJ2-3	TRBD2	CASSYPPRGRAGADTQYF	TGTGCCAGCAGTTATCCCCCTCGCGGGAGGGCCGGGGCAGATACGCAGTATTTT
TRBV10-1	-	TRBJ2-2	TRBD2	CASRGLAGVSTGELFF	TGCGCCAGCAGAGGACTAGCGGGAGTTAGTACCGGGGAGCTGTTTTTT
TRBV3-1/TRBV3-2	-	TRBJ2-2	-	CASSQVGGGTGELFF	TGTGCCAGCAGCCAAGTGGGGGGAGGCACCGGGGAGCTGTTTTTT
TRBV6-2/TRBV6-3	-	TRBJ1-1	-	CASSKPYEAFF	TGTGCCAGCAGCAAGCCCTATGAAGCTTTCTTT
TRBV9	-	TRBJ2-7	-	CASSGTYNLEQYF	TGTGCCAGTTCCGGGACTTATAATCTCGAGCAGTACTTC
TRBV29-1	-	TRBJ1-1	-	CSVQLNTEAFF	TGCAGCGTTCAATTGAACACTGAAGCTTTCTTT
TRBV11-2	-	TRBJ2-1	-	CASSLGGWTAYNEQFF	TGTGCCAGCAGCTTGGGGGGGTGGACAGCTTACAATGAGCAGTTCTTC
TRBV27	-	TRBJ2-2	-	CASSLWGGRLTGELFF	TGTGCCAGCAGTTTATGGGGGGGGCGGTTGACCGGGGAGCTGTTTTTT
TRBV24-1	-	TRBJ2-2	-	CASSPGQSQRTGELFF	TGTGCCTCCAGTCCCGGACAGAGCCAGAGGACCGGGGAGCTGTTTTTT
TRBV10-1	-	TRBJ2-1	TRBD2	CASSSGSLYNEQFF	TGCGCCAGCAGCAGCGGGAGCCTATACAATGAGCAGTTCTTC
TRBV15	-	TRBJ1-2	-	CATSASSIVSGYTF	TGTGCCACCAGCGCTAGCTCCATAGTGAGTGGCTACACCTTC
TRBV19	-	TRBJ2-6	-	CASSIQGSGANVLTF	TGTGCCAGTAGTATACAGGGCTCTGGGGCCAACGTCCTGACTTTC
TRBV10-3	-	TRBJ1-2	-	CAISEIGGGYGYTF	TGTGCCATCAGTGAAATAGGTGGAGGCTATGGCTACACCTTC
TRBV18	-	TRBJ2-7	TRBD1	CASSPSRTGDEQYF	TGTGCCAGCTCACCTTCCAGGACAGGGGACGAGCAGTACTTC
TRBV19	-	TRBJ1-1	-	CASLTSGGATWTEAFF	TGTGCCAGTTTGACCTCCGGGGGGGCAACGTGGACTGAAGCTTTCTTT
TRBV25-1	-	TRBJ2-1	TRBD2	CASSVGSGSVQFF	TGTGCCAGCAGTGTTGGTAGCGGGAGTGTGCAGTTCTTC
TRBV11-3	-	TRBJ2-3	-	CASAKGGDIDTQYF	TGTGCCAGCGCCAAGGGAGGAGACATAGATACGCAGTATTTT
TRBV30	-	TRBJ1-1	-	CATTSELGGEAFF	TGTGCAACCACTTCAGAACTCGGGGGTGAAGCTTTCTTT
TRBV28	-	TRBJ1-5	-	CASSFRTASNQPQHF	TGTGCCAGCAGTTTTCGGACAGCTTCCAATCAGCCCCAGCATTTT
TRBV5-1	-	TRBJ1-2	TRBD1	CASRPETGTVNYGYTF	TGCGCCAGCAGACCAGAAACCGGGACAGTTAACTATGGCTACACCTTC
TRBV7-2	-	TRBJ1-4	TRBD1	CASSGGTATNEKLFF	TGTGCCAGCAGCGGGGGGACAGCAACTAATGAAAAACTGTTTTTT
TRBV24-1	-	TRBJ2-2	TRBD1	CATSDSRTGTGELFF	TGTGCCACCAGTGATTCAAGGACAGGCACCGGGGAGCTGTTTTTT
TRBV3-1/TRBV3-2	-	TRBJ2-2	TRBD2	CASSQDTWAGGRTGELFF	TGTGCCAGCAGCCAAGATACCTGGGCGGGAGGAAGAACCGGGGAGCTGTTTTTT
TRBV19	-	TRBJ1-1	-	CASSYLNTEAFF	TGTGCCAGTAGTTACTTGAACACTGAAGCTTTCTTT
TRBV7-2	-	TRBJ2-5	TRBD1	CASSQRDRGWETQYF	TGTGCCAGCAGCCAACGGGACAGGGGGTGGGAGACCCAGTACTTC
TRBV5-8	many	TRBJ2-7	-	CASSRPRGASYEQYF	TGTGCCAGCAGCCGCCCTCGGGGGGCCTCCTACGAGCAGTACTTC